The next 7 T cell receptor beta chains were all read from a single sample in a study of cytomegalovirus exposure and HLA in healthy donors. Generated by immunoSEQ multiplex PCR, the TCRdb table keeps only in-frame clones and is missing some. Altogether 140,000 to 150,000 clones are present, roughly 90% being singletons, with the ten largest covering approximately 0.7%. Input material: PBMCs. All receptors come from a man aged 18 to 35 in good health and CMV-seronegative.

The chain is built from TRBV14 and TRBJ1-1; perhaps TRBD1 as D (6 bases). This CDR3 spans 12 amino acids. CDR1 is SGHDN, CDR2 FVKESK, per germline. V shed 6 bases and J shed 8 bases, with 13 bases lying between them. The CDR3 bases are TGTGCCAGCAGTGGACACAGGGCCGAAGCTTTCTTT. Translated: CASSGHRAEAFF.

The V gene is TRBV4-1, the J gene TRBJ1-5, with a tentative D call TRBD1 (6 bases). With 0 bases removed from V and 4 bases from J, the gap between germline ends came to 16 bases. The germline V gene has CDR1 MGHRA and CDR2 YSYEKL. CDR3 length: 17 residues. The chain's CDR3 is CASSQEGPGHGNQPQHF. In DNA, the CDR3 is TGCGCCAGCAGCCAAGAGGGACCGGGACACGGAAATCAGCCCCAGCATTTT.

The CDR3, as DNA: TGTGCCAGCAGTGAAGCGGGCGGGACAGCCGTCTATGGCTACACCTTC. Its translation is CASSEAGGTAVYGYTF. This chain uses TRBV6-1 with TRBJ1-2; 7 nucleotides agree with TRBD1. After removal of 0 bases from V and 4 bases from J, the junction contained 8 bases not matched to a gene. Germline-derived CDR1 and CDR2 are MNHNS and SASEGT. This CDR3 has 16 amino acids.

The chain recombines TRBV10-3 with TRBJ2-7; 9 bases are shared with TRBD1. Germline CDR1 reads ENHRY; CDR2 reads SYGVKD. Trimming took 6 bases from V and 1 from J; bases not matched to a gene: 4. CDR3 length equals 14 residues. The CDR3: CAIRGGQGSYEQYF. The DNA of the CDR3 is TGTGCCATCAGGGGGGGACAGGGTTCCTACGAGCAGTACTTC.

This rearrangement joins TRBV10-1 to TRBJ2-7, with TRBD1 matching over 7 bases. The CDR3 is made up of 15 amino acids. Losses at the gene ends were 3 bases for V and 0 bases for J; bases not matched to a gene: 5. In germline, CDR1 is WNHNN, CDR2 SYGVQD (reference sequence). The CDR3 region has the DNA TGCGCCAGCAGTGATACAGGGGCCGCCTCCTACGAGCAGTACTTC. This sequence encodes CASSDTGAASYEQYF.

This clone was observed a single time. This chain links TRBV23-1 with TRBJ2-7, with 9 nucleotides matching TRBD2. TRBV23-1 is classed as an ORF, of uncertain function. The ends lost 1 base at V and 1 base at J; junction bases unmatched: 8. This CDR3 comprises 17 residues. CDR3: CASSQYGGGRGSYEQYV. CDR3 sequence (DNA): TGCGCCAGCAGTCAATATGGGGGCGGGAGGGGATCCTACGAGCAGTACGTC.

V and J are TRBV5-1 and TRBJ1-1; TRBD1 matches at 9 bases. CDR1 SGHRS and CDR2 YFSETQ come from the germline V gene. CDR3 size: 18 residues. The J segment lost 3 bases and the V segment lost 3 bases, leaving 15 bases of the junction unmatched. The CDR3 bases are TGCGCCAGCAGCTCTCAAGGAACCTACAGGGGGCGAGACACTGAAGCTTTCTTT. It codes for CASSSQGTYRGRDTEAFF.